One and the same sample provided the 15 T cell receptor beta chains below, sequenced in a study of Ad26.COV2.S vaccination and SARS-CoV-2 variants. Treatment denoted: roughly 20 received Ad26.COV2.S at low or high dose, single or two shots; 5 received placebo; per-sample allocation not given. At day 63 after the first vaccine or placebo injection, samples were drawn. Profiled with immunoSEQ multiplex PCR; TCRdb holds only in-frame clones, not every one. Of fewer than 500,000 clones in the sample, about 88% were seen once. The input for sequencing was peripheral blood, taken in a trial of Ad26.COV2.S vaccine versus placebo. The receptor source for this set is a person aged 18 to 65 who received the Ad26.COV2.S COVID-19 vaccine or a placebo.

The chain has TRBV2 and TRBJ2-3, with 10 nucleotides matching TRBD1. This CDR3 is built from 15 residues. Germline V gives CDR1 SNHLY, CDR2 FYNNEI. The V gene end was trimmed by 6 bases and the J gene end by 5 bases; junction bases not matched to a gene: 8. The CDR3 DNA reads TGTGCCAGCAGCCATCCGGGACAGGGGATAGATACGCAGTATTTT. Translation: CASSHPGQGIDTQYF. The full variable domain, with the rest looked up from reference TRBV2 and TRBJ2-3, is EPEVTQTPSHQVTQMGQEVILRCVPISNHLYFYWYRQILGQKVEFLVSFYNNEISEKSEIFDDQFSVERPDGSNFTLKIRSTKLEDSAMYFCASSHPGQGIDTQYFGPGTRLTVL.

This clone appeared once. The V and J genes are TRBV28 and TRBJ2-6; D is unresolved. From germline, CDR1 is MDHEN and CDR2 SYDVKM. The V and J ends lost 2 bases and 0 bases respectively, with 5 bases between them. This CDR3 spans 15 amino acids. The CDR3 DNA reads as TGTGCCAGCAGTTTAATTCACTCTGGGGCCAACGTCCTGACTTTC. Its protein product is CASSLIHSGANVLTF.

A single count supports this clone. The chain links TRBV5-5 to TRBJ1-1; 7 positions match TRBD1. There are 18 residues in the CDR3. In germline, CDR1 is SGHKS, CDR2 YYEKEE (reference sequence). With V trimmed by 3 bases and J by 0 bases, 14 bases remained unmatched. The CDR3 spells CASSSPTSGGALNTEAFF. In DNA form, the CDR3 reads TGTGCCAGCAGCTCCCCTACTTCAGGGGGAGCCTTGAACACTGAAGCTTTCTTT.

The V call is TRBV24-1, the J call TRBJ2-1; 7 nucleotides line up with TRBD2. The CDR3 has 15 residues. The V segment lost 1 base and the J segment 1 base; nucleotides outside the gene matches: 0. Germline CDR1 and CDR2: KGHDR and SFDVKD. In DNA, the CDR3 is TGTGCCACCAGTGATTTAGCGGGATCCTACAATGAGCAGTTCTTC. Its protein is CATSDLAGSYNEQFF.

The CDR3: CASSRLSGGYTGELFF. As DNA, the CDR3 is TGTGCCAGCAGTCGCCTATCGGGAGGTTACACCGGGGAGCTGTTTTTT. The chain is built from TRBV11-1 and TRBJ2-2; 7 bases are a match to TRBD2. Looked up from germline, CDR1 is SGHAT and CDR2 is FQDESV (reference sequence). With 6 bases clipped from V and 3 bases from J, the junction kept 10 bases outside the gene matches. CDR3 length equals 16 residues.

V usage is TRBV7-5 and J usage is TRBJ1-1; no check of the table's D call, TRBD1, against the DNA was made. TRBV7-5 is assigned pseudogene status. The CDR3 is 16 residues long. The CDR3 region is CVRSSRTPKMNTEAFF. As DNA, the CDR3 is TGTGTCAGAAGCTCCCGGACACCTAAAATGAACACTGAAGCTTTCTTT.

The chain is built from TRBV28 and TRBJ1-1, with D hard to call. The CDR3 runs 13 residues. Trimming left V 0 bases short and J 2 bases short, with 4 bases between. Germline V gives CDR1 MDHEN, CDR2 SYDVKM. In DNA, the CDR3 is TGTGCCAGCAGTTTATGGGCCAACACTGAAGCTTTCTTT. Translation: CASSLWANTEAFF.

This clone was counted at least ten times. Additional DNA sequences in this sample encode the identical CDR3. The chain has TRBV7-9 and TRBJ1-2; D possibly corresponds to TRBD1 (5 bases). Trimming took off 5 bases at V and 8 bases at J, with 12 bases between the two ends. The CDR3 consists of 12 residues. Germline V lookup: CDR1 SEHNR, CDR2 FQNEAQ (reference sequence). DNA for the CDR3: TGTGCCAGCAGCCCCCCCCAGGGCGGCTACACCTTC. Encoded protein: CASSPPQGGYTF. Looking up the rest from reference TRBV7-9 and TRBJ1-2 gives the full variable domain: DTGVSQNPRHKITKRGQNVTFRCDPISEHNRLYWYRQTLGQGPEFLTYFQNEAQLEKSRLLSDRFSAERPKGSFSTLEIQRTEQGDSAMYLCASSPPQGGYTFGSGTRLTVV.

This chain links TRBV5-1 with TRBJ2-1, with 7 bases matching TRBD1. Losses at the gene ends were 4 bases for V and 0 bases for J; bases not matched to a gene: 4. Looked up from germline, CDR1 is SGHRS and CDR2 is YFSETQ. There are 15 residues in the CDR3. CDR3 nucleotides: TGCGCCAGCAGCACGACAGGGCTCTCCTACAATGAGCAGTTCTTC. This encodes CASSTTGLSYNEQFF.

CDR3 protein: CASSLSDTLQFF. CDR3 DNA sequence: TGTGCCAGCAGTTTGTCGGATACCCTGCAGTTCTTC. This rearrangement joins TRBV12-3 or TRBV12-4 to TRBJ2-1; D not certain. This CDR3 comprises 12 residues. The germline V and J ends were trimmed by 3 bases and 12 bases, with 12 bases remaining between them.

The genes are TRBV5-4 and TRBJ2-1, with D perhaps TRBD2 (7 bases). V lost 3 bases, J lost 0 bases, and 19 bases lay in between. CDR1 and CDR2 from the germline V gene are SGHNT and YYREEE (reference sequence). The CDR3 is 18 amino acids. The CDR3 reads CASSSASRGAFSYNEQFF. The CDR3 DNA follows: TGTGCCAGCAGCTCGGCGAGTCGGGGGGCCTTCTCCTACAATGAGCAGTTCTTC. The entire variable domain, with the rest obtained from reference TRBV5-4 and TRBJ2-1, is as follows: ETGVTQSPTHLIKTRGQQVTLRCSSQSGHNTVSWYQQALGQGPQFIFQYYREEENGRGNFPPRFSGLQFPNYSSELNVNALELDDSALYLCASSSASRGAFSYNEQFFGPGTRLTVL.

The chain recombines TRBV4-1 with TRBJ2-1; 7 bases agree with TRBD2. Germline trimming cut 5 bases from V and 12 bases from J; bases unmatched to any gene: 13. CDR3 length: 14 residues. The germline CDR1 and CDR2 sequences are MGHRA and YSYEKL. DNA of the CDR3: TGCGCCAGCAGCGCTCCTACTAGCGTGTTAGGGCAGTTCTTC. Residues: CASSAPTSVLGQFF.

This clone occurred a few times. The chain joins TRBV7-2 to TRBJ2-1; TRBD2 is a possible D gene (6 bases). The germline V gene has CDR1 SGHTA and CDR2 FQGNSA. Deletions cut 3 bases from V and 6 bases from J, with 21 bases between. The CDR3 contains 17 residues. The CDR3 is CASSLIRGAHTRNEQFF. The CDR3 region has the DNA TGTGCCAGCAGCTTGATACGCGGGGCGCATACTCGCAATGAGCAGTTCTTC.

The chain is built from TRBV11-3 and TRBJ1-6; D might be TRBD1 (6 bases). Germline V gene data show CDR1 as SGHNT and CDR2 as YENEEA. This CDR3 region has 17 residues. V was pared by 4 bases and J by 10 bases, with 23 bases between. The CDR3 DNA sequence: TGTGCCAGCAGCTCGAACGCCCGGAAACAGGGTAGCTCACCCCTCCACTTT. Translation: CASSSNARKQGSSPLHF.

The chain employs TRBV18 and TRBJ1-3; D gene unclear. V lost 2 bases and J 0 bases, leaving 11 bases between the germline ends. Germline values: CDR1 KGHSH, CDR2 LQKENI. The CDR3 consists of 16 residues. CDR3 sequence (DNA): TGTGCCAGCTCACCAAACCGGGGATTCTCTGGAAACACCATATATTTT. Translating gives CASSPNRGFSGNTIYF.